This entry lists 18 T cell receptor beta chains sequenced from one sample in a study of blood T cells in healthy people across ages. Together with a sample-barcoded 5' primer, a J-beta primer mix was included in a second PCR lasting about 6 to 11 cycles. TCRdb fed the 5' RACE reads into MiXCR, producing one record per CDR3 protein. The sample carries around 320,000 distinct CDR3 sequences, roughly 27% recorded once. The sequencing sample was made of blood. Source of these receptors: a woman in her 70s in good health.

This chain joins TRBV7-2 and TRBJ2-3, with 11 bases lining up with TRBD2. Per the germline V gene, CDR1 is SGHTA and CDR2 is FQGNSA. The CDR3 consists of 18 residues. V shed 1 base and J 3 bases; nucleotides not matched to a gene: 9. The CDR3 DNA is TGTGCCAGCAGCTTAGAGGTACTAGCGGGAGTTGCTACAGATACGCAGTATTTT. It specifies CASSLEVLAGVATDTQYF. Using reference TRBV7-2 and TRBJ2-3 for the parts outside the CDR3, the full variable domain is GAGVSQSPSNKVTEKGKDVELRCDPISGHTALYWYRQSLGQGLEFLIYFQGNSAPDKSGLPSDRFSAERTGGSVSTLTIQRTQQEDSAVYLCASSLEVLAGVATDTQYFGPGTRLTVL.

This clonotype occurred many times. The chain has TRBV3-1 and TRBJ2-2, with TRBD2 matching over 8 bases. This CDR3 has 16 residues. Germline V gene lookup returns CDR1 LGHDT and CDR2 YNNKEL (reference sequence). Unmatched junction bases numbered 5, after V lost 4 bases and J lost 1 base. The CDR3 sequence is CASSPRLAGNTGELFF. The DNA for the CDR3 is TGTGCCAGCAGCCCGCGGCTAGCGGGGAACACCGGGGAGCTGTTTTTT.

The gene calls are TRBV7-2 and TRBJ2-5, with D unresolved. The length of the CDR3 is 12 residues. Trimming shortened V by 5 bases and J by 11 bases, and 15 bases separated the two germline ends. The germline V gene encodes CDR1 SGHTA and CDR2 FQGNSA. CDR3 sequence: CASSPVLYEQYF. The CDR3 coding sequence is TGTGCCAGCAGCCCAGTCCTTTATGAGCAGTACTTC.

This clonotype was seen more than once but under ten times. V is TRBV29-1 and J is TRBJ2-1; D is uncertain. The assigned J gene may be wrong: the sequence end matches TRBJ2-7 better. From germline, CDR1 is SQVTM and CDR2 ANQGSEA. The CDR3 covers 13 residues. CDR3 region: CSVEKRLVGEQYF. In nucleotides, the CDR3 is TGCAGCGTTGAAAAGAGATTGGTGGGCGAGCAGTACTTC.

As for this clonotype: No conserved phenylalanine or tryptophan is present at the end of the CDR3, so a read error is the likely explanation. The chain has TRBV5-6 and TRBJ1-6, with D possibly matching TRBD1 (5 bases). The CDR3 has 17 residues. Germline CDR1 is SGHDT and CDR2 is YYEEEE. Trimming took 0 bases from V and 0 from J, leaving 10 bases between them. The CDR3 bases are TGTGCCAGCAGCTTGGGCGGGGCTCCCTCCTATAATTCACCCCTCCACCTT. Amino acids: CASSLGGAPSYNSPLHL.

This clonotype was seen at least ten times. This chain uses TRBV12-3 or TRBV12-4 with TRBJ1-5; D gene ambiguous. V was cut by 6 bases and J by 3 bases, with 6 bases left in between. The CDR3 is 12 amino acids. The CDR3 spells CASSPTNQPQHF. The DNA of the CDR3 is TGTGCCAGCAGCCCCACCAATCAGCCCCAGCATTTT.

The table lists this clonotype with a few counts. V usage is TRBV5-4 and J usage is TRBJ2-6, with D unclear. Germline loops: CDR1 SGHNT, CDR2 YYREEE (reference sequence). The ends were cut back, 3 bases at V and 2 bases at J, with 12 bases in the middle. This CDR3 contains 16 residues. The CDR3 spells CASSSPILTGANVLTF. In DNA form, the CDR3 reads TGTGCCAGCAGCTCCCCTATCCTTACTGGGGCCAACGTCCTGACTTTC.

This clonotype has more than one count but fewer than ten. This chain uses TRBV12-3 or TRBV12-4 with TRBJ2-5; D gene unclear. This CDR3 comprises 14 residues. V was pared by 4 bases and J by 4 bases, with 13 bases between. The CDR3 here is CASSSGPGRETQYF. The CDR3 DNA reads TGTGCCAGCAGTTCCGGTCCTGGACGAGAGACCCAGTACTTC.

V gene TRBV28 combines with J gene TRBJ2-2; TRBD1 aligns across 9 bases. V dropped 5 bases and J dropped 2; count of bases not matched to a gene: 9. This CDR3 has 17 residues. Germline-derived CDR1 and CDR2 are MDHEN and SYDVKM. The CDR3 protein is CASSPSGTGYNTGELFF. CDR3 sequence (DNA): TGTGCCAGCAGTCCTTCCGGGACAGGGTATAACACCGGGGAGCTGTTTTTT.

This clonotype was detected ten times or more. CDR3 coding DNA: TGTGCCAGCAATTCCCAGAATTCACCCCTCCACTTT. It is translated as CASNSQNSPLHF. V gene TRBV3-1 combines with J gene TRBJ1-6; no firm D call. The CDR3 runs 12 residues. With 7 bases removed from V and 7 bases from J, the gap between germline ends came to 8 bases. The germline V gene encodes CDR1 LGHDT and CDR2 YNNKEL (reference sequence).

The chain is built from TRBV27 and TRBJ2-5; D tentatively reads TRBD1 or TRBD2 (5 bases each). The CDR3 covers 16 residues. V lost 5 bases to trimming and J lost 7 bases, with 23 bases between them. Germline CDR1 reads MNHEY; CDR2 reads SMNVEV (reference sequence). The CDR3 region is CASSIIGSGPTRTQYF. CDR3 bases: TGTGCCAGCAGTATCATCGGATCGGGGCCAACGAGGACCCAGTACTTC.

This clonotype appeared many times. This chain connects TRBV28 to TRBJ2-2; TRBD1 or TRBD2 may be the D gene (5 bases each). The CDR3 runs to 15 residues. Looked up from germline, CDR1 is MDHEN and CDR2 is SYDVKM. V was clipped by 6 bases and J by 3 bases, with 14 bases between them. The CDR3, as DNA: TGTGCCAGCAGCTCCGTGGGGGTCTACACCGGGGAGCTGTTTTTT. Protein product: CASSSVGVYTGELFF.

The sample holds many counts of this clonotype. The chain combines TRBV7-9 with TRBJ2-7; D gene uncertain. CDR3 length: 14 amino acids. Deletions cut 5 bases from V and 3 bases from J, with 14 bases between. Looked up from germline, CDR1 is SEHNR and CDR2 is FQNEAQ (reference sequence). The CDR3, as DNA: TGTGCCAGCAGCCCCCCCCCGGGTCTCTACGAGCAGTACTTC. It encodes CASSPPPGLYEQYF.

On this clonotype itself: Mismatch with germline at one junction end may stem from a read error. The chain uses TRBV5-1 and TRBJ2-5, with D perhaps given as TRBD1 or TRBD2 (5 bases each). This CDR3 has 14 amino acids. The germline CDR1 and CDR2 sequences are SGHRS and YFSETQ. CDR3 region: CAGRRQRGQETQYF. The CDR3 DNA reads TGCGCCGGCAGGCGACAGAGGGGCCAAGAGACCCAGTACTTC.

This clonotype was counted between two and nine times. The V and J genes are TRBV10-3 and TRBJ2-5, with D tentatively TRBD1 or TRBD2 (6 bases each). This CDR3 has 15 amino acids. The ends were cut back, 4 bases at V and 2 bases at J, with 14 bases in the middle. CDR1 is ENHRY, CDR2 SYGVKD, per germline. The CDR3 here is CAISAGASDQETQYF. CDR3 bases: TGTGCCATCAGTGCAGGGGCTAGCGATCAAGAGACCCAGTACTTC.

The CDR3 nucleotides read TGCAGTGCTAGAGGGGGGCAGAACTATGGCTACACCTTC. It codes for CSARGGQNYGYTF. This sequence joins TRBV20-1 and TRBJ1-2; a weak D match, TRBD1 (6 bases). The CDR3 totals 13 residues. Germline V gives CDR1 DFQATT, CDR2 SNEGSKA (reference sequence). V lost 1 base and J 2 bases, leaving 8 bases between the germline ends.

V gene TRBV28 combines with J gene TRBJ2-1, with D uncertain. V dropped 5 bases and J dropped 4 bases, with 9 bases sitting between them. This CDR3 has 13 residues. The germline V gene has CDR1 MDHEN and CDR2 SYDVKM. DNA for the CDR3: TGTGCCAGCAGTCCAGACAAGTACAATGAGCAGTTCTTC. Protein product: CASSPDKYNEQFF. The full variable domain, in which reference TRBV28 and TRBJ2-1 provide the parts outside the CDR3, is DVKVTQSSRYLVKRTGEKVFLECVQDMDHENMFWYRQDPGLGLRLIYFSYDVKMKEKGDIPEGYSVSREKKERFSLILESASTNQTSMYLCASSPDKYNEQFFGPGTRLTVL.

This clonotype was found a few times. The chain uses TRBV11-2 and TRBJ2-5; 10 positions match TRBD2. The better agreement between TRBJ2-1 and the DNA end casts doubt on the J call. This CDR3 region has 17 residues. The V gene's germline CDR1 is SGHAT and CDR2 FQNNGV. Written as DNA, the CDR3 is TGTGCCAGCAGCCTGAGCGGGAGGGCTTTAGGGGTTAATGAGCAGTTCTTC. Its protein is CASSLSGRALGVNEQFF.